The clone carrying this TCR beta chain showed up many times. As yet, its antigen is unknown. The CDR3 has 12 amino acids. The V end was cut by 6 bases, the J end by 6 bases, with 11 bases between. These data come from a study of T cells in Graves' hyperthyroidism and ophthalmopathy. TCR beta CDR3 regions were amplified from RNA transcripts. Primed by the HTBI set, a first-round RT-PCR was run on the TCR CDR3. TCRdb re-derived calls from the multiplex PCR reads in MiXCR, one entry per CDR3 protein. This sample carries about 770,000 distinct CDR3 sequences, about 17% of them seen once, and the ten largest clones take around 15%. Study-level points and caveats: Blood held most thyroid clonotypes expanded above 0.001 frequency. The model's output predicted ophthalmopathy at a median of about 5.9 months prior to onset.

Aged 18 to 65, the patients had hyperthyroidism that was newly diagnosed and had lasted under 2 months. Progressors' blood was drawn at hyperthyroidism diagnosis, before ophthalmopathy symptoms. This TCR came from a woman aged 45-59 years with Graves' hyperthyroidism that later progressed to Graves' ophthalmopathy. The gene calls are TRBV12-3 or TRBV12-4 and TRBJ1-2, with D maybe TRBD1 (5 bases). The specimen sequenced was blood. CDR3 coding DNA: TGTGCCAGCAGCCTCCCGGGGCATGGCTACACCTTC. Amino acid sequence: CASSLPGHGYTF.